This T cell receptor beta chain was captured in a study of blood T cells in healthy people across ages. A second PCR of roughly 7 to 11 cycles used a sample-barcoded 5' primer and a J-beta primer mix. A 12-random-nucleotide template-switch adaptor tagged each cDNA molecule. One entry per CDR3 protein results from TCRdb running MiXCR on the 5' RACE reads. The table lists 1.5 million to 2 million distinct CDR3 sequences, roughly a third of them singletons, with about 10% in the top ten. The CDR3 spans 14 residues. Germline V lookup: CDR1 MNHNY, CDR2 SVGAGI (reference sequence). V dropped 7 bases and J dropped 6 bases, with 17 bases sitting between them.

This chain joins TRBV6-6 and TRBJ2-3; weak D call: TRBD2 (6 bases). The source of this sequence is a woman in her 30s in good health. Sequencing input: blood. The CDR3 loop reads CASTQGLTLDTQYF. DNA of the CDR3: TGTGCCAGCACCCAGGGACTGACGCTTGATACGCAGTATTTT.